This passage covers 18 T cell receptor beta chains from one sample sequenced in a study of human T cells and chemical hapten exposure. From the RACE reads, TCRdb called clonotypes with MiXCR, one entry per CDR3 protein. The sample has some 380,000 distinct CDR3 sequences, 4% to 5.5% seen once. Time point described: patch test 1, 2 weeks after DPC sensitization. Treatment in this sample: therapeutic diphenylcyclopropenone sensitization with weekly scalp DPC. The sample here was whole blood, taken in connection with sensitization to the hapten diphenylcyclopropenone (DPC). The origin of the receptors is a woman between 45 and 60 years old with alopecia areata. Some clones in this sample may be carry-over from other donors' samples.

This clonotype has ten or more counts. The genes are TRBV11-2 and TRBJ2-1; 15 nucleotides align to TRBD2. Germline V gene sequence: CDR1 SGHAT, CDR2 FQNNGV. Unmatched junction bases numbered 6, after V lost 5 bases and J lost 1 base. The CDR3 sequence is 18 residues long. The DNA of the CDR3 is TGTGCCAGCAGCCCCGGGACTAGCGGGAGGTTATCCTACAATGAGCAGTTCTTC. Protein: CASSPGTSGRLSYNEQFF.

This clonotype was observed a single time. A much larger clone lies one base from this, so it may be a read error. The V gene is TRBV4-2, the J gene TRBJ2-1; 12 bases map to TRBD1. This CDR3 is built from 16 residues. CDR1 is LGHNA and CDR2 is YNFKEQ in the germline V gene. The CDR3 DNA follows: TGTGCCAGCAGCCAACCCAGGGGGACAGGGGGCAATGGGCAGTTCTTC. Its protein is CASSQPRGTGGNGQFF.

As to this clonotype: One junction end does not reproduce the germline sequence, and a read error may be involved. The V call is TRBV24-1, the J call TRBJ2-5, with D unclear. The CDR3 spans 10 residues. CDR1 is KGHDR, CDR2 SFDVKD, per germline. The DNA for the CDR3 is TGTGCCACCAGTGACCCCTGGAAATTCTTC. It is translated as CATSDPWKFF.

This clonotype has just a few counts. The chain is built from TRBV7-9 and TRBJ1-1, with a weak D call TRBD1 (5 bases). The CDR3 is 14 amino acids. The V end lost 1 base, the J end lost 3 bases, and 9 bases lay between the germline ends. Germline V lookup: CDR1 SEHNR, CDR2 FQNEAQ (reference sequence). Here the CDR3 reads CASSLVSGHTEAFF. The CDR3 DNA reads TGTGCCAGCAGCTTAGTGTCAGGGCACACTGAAGCTTTCTTT.

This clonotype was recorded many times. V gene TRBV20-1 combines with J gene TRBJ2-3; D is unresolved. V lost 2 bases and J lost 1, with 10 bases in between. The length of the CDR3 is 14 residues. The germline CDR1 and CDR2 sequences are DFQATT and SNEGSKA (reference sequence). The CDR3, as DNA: TGCAGTGCTAGAATCACACTCCGCACAGATACGCAGTATTTT. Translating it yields CSARITLRTDTQYF.

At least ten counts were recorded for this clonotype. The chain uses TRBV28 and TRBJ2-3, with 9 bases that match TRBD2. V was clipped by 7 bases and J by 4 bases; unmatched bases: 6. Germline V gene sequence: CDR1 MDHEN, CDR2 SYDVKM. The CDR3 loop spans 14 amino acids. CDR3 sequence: CASIIAGEADTQYF. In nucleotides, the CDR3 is TGTGCCAGCATCATAGCGGGAGAGGCAGATACGCAGTATTTT.

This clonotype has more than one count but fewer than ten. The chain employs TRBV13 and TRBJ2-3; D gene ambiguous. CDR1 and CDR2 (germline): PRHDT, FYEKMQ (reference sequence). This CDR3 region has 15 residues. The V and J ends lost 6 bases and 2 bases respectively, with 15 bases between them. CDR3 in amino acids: CASSQRTLNTDTQYF. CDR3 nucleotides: TGTGCCAGCAGTCAACGTACGTTGAACACAGATACGCAGTATTTT.

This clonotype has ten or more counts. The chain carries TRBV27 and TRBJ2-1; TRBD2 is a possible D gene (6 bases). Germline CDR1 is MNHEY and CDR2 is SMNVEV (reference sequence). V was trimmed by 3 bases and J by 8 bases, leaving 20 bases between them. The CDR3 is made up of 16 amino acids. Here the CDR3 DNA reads TGTGCCAGCAGTTTGGCCCAAGGACTACTCACCCATGAGCAGTTCTTC. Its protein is CASSLAQGLLTHEQFF.

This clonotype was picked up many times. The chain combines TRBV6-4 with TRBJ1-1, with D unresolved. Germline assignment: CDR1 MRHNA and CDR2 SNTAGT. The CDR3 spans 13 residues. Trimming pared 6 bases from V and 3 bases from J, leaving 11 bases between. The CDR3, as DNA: TGTGCCAGCAGCACCACGAGCGACACTGAAGCTTTCTTT. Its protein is CASSTTSDTEAFF.

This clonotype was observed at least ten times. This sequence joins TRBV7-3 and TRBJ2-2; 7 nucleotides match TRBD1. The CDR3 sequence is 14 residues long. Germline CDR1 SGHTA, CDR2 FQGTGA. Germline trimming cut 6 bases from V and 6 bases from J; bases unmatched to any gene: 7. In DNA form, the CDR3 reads TGTGCCAGCAGGAAGACAGGGAATTCCGGGGAGCTGTTTTTT. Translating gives CASRKTGNSGELFF.

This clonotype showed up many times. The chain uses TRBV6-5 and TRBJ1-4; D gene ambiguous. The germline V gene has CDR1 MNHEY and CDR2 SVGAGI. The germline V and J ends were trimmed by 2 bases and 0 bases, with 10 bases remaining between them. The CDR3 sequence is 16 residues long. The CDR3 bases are TGTGCCAGCAGTTACGGGTACAGTGCAACTAATGAAAAACTGTTTTTT. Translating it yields CASSYGYSATNEKLFF.

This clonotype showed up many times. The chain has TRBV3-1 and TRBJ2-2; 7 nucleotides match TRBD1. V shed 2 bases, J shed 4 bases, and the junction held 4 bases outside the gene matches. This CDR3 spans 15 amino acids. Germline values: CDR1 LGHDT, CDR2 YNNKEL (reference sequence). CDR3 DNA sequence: TGTGCCAGCAGCCAAACGGGACAGATCACCGGGGAGCTGTTTTTT. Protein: CASSQTGQITGELFF.

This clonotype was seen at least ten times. The CDR3 region has the DNA TGTGCCAGCAGTCCCTTTAACAGGGTGGGGCAGTACTTC. Translation gives CASSPFNRVGQYF. The genes are TRBV12-3 or TRBV12-4 and TRBJ2-7; a weak D match, TRBD1 (6 bases). Between the trimmed V and J ends, which lost 5 bases and 9 bases, there was a span of 17 bases. This CDR3 is built from 13 residues.

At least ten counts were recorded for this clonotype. This chain's CDR3 is CAISKSGGDDNYGYTF. Written as DNA, the CDR3 is TGTGCCATCAGTAAATCCGGAGGGGATGACAACTATGGCTACACCTTC. The rearrangement joins TRBV10-3 to TRBJ1-2; D might be TRBD1 (5 bases). The length of the CDR3 is 16 residues. V gave up 5 bases and J gave up 2 bases, with 18 bases separating them. The germline V gene has CDR1 ENHRY and CDR2 SYGVKD.

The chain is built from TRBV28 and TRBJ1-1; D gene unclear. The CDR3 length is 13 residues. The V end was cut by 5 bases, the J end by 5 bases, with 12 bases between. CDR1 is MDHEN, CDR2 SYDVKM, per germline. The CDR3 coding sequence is TGTGCCAGCAGTGTTGGCAGAGAGACTGAAGCTTTCTTT. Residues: CASSVGRETEAFF. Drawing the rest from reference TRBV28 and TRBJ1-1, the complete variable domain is DVKVTQSSRYLVKRTGEKVFLECVQDMDHENMFWYRQDPGLGLRLIYFSYDVKMKEKGDIPEGYSVSREKKERFSLILESASTNQTSMYLCASSVGRETEAFFGQGTRLTVV.

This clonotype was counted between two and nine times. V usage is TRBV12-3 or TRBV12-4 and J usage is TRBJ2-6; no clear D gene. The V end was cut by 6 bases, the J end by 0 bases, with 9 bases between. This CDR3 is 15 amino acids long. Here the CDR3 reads CASRRLTSGANVLTF. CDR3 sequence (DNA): TGTGCCAGCAGACGACTGACCTCTGGGGCCAACGTCCTGACTTTC.

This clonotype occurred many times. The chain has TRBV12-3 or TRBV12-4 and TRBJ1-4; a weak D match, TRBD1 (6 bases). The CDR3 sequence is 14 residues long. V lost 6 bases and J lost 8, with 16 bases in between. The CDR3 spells CASSQGPWTEKLFF. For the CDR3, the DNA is TGTGCCAGCAGCCAGGGGCCCTGGACCGAAAAACTGTTTTTT.

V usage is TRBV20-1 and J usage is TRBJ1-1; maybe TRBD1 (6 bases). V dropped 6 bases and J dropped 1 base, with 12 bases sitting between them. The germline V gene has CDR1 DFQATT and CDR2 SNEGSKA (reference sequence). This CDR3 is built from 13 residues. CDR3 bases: TGCAGTGCCGTTTCACAGGGGAACACTGAAGCTTTCTTT. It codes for CSAVSQGNTEAFF.